This TCR beta chain was recorded in a study of control samples from healthy donors and cancer patients. The CDR3 spans 14 residues. Germline V gene sequence: CDR1 MNHEY, CDR2 SMNVEV (reference sequence). V lost 2 bases and J lost 0, with 4 bases in between. The protocol was immunoSEQ multiplex PCR, while the TCRdb copy is restricted to in-frame clones and leaves out a portion. The data contain around 180,000 clones, 85% to 90% of them singletons. The chain joins TRBV27 to TRBJ2-2; no firm D call. This TCR derives from a woman aged 25 to 39 in good health. Sequencing was carried out using blood. This CDR3 is CASSLQANTGELFF. The DNA for the CDR3 is TGTGCCAGCAGTTTACAAGCGAACACCGGGGAGCTGTTTTTT.